A selection of T cell receptor beta chains follows, all from one sample in a study of blood T cell repertoires in COVID-19. Assay used: immunoSEQ multiplex PCR; TCRdb lists only in-frame clones, some missing. The sample lists a few hundred thousand clones, roughly nine tenths occurring once. The sample taken for sequencing was peripheral blood. The origin of the receptors is a man aged 18 to 35 with active or convalescent COVID-19. Each CDR3 is given with its conserved first and last residue. A D gene is named only where the DNA matches it firmly. The size entry is marked missing in some rows and otherwise reads once, few, many or a size class.

TGTGCCAGCAGCAACACGGGTCAAGAGACCCAGTACTTC CASSNTGQETQYF NA TRBV28 NA 13 TRBJ2-5
TGTGCCACCAGCAGAGGGTTTCTAGCGGGGGAAGAGACCCAGTACTTC CATSRGFLAGEETQYF NA TRBV15 TRBD2 16 TRBJ2-5
TGTGCCAGCAGCTTAGGGACTAGCACAGATACGCAGTATTTT CASSLGTSTDTQYF few TRBV7-2 NA 14 TRBJ2-3
TGTGCCAGCAGCCCTAGACTAGCGGGAGTTCCAGATACGCAGTATTTT CASSPRLAGVPDTQYF NA TRBV7-9 TRBD2 16 TRBJ2-3
TGTGCCAGCAGTTACACTAGCGGGATTTTCTACGAGCAGTACTTC CASSYTSGIFYEQYF NA TRBV11-2 TRBD2 15 TRBJ2-7
TGTGCCAGCTCCTGGGGGGGGGCGACAGATACGCAGTATTTT CASSWGGATDTQYF few TRBV11-3 NA 14 TRBJ2-3
TGCAGCGTCTACCTCACCCCGGAGATGAACACTGAAGCTTTCTTT CSVYLTPEMNTEAFF NA TRBV29-1 NA 15 TRBJ1-1
TGTGCCAGCAGCTTAAACGGGGGCACCGGGGAGCTGTTTTTT CASSLNGGTGELFF few TRBV7-3 NA 14 TRBJ2-2
TGTGCCAGCAGCTTAGCGCGTAGGGGACAGGGGAAGGGCTACACCTTC CASSLARRGQGKGYTF NA TRBV7-2 TRBD1 16 TRBJ1-2
TGTGCCAGCAGCCGCGCCTCGGAGACCCAGTACTTC CASSRASETQYF NA TRBV7-2 NA 12 TRBJ2-5
TGTGCCAGCAGTGAAGGGGTAGCGGCCCTTACCAATGAGCAGTTCTTC CASSEGVAALTNEQFF once TRBV6-1 NA 16 TRBJ2-1
TGTGCCACCAGCAGAGATGAGACCGGGGTGGACATTCAGTACTTC CATSRDETGVDIQYF NA TRBV15 NA 15 TRBJ2-4
TGTGCCAGCAGCTTAGGTGGGGGAGGTTACAATGAGCAGTTCTTC CASSLGGGGYNEQFF NA TRBV7-9 NA 15 TRBJ2-1
TGTGCCAGCAGTCAGGGAGGGGGCACTGAAGCTTTCTTT CASSQGGGTEAFF NA TRBV9 NA 13 TRBJ1-1
TGTGCCAGCAGTTTTCCCCCTAGCGGGAGTTTAGGTGAGCAGTACTTC CASSFPPSGSLGEQYF NA TRBV28 TRBD2 16 TRBJ2-7
TGCGCCAGCAGCTTCATGACAGGGGTCGGCGAGACCCAGTACTTC CASSFMTGVGETQYF NA TRBV5-1 TRBD1 15 TRBJ2-5